This TCR beta chain comes out of a study of shared clonotypes between healthy human individuals. Study summary: Per donor, CD8 memory used one plate, CD8 naive used two, CD4 memory used three and CD4 naive used three.

Deep-level running was used for the assay. In the original analysis: Filtering of immunoSEQ junctional sequences could not match full-length read filtering. This table comes from immunoSEQ multiplex PCR, and its TCRdb copy is limited to in-frame clones, with some not included. The V and J calls and clone size are taken from that table; D and trimming were inferred from the DNA. The sample contains under 1,900,000 clones, just under 99% of which appear only once. Sequenced material: naive CD4+ T cells sorted from blood. Subset denoted: CD45RA+ positively selected. The sequence came from a man in his thirties or forties in good health.

CDR3 protein: CASSVLGETQYF. The CDR3 DNA is TGTGCCAGCTCCGTGCTCGGGGAGACCCAGTACTTC. The J gene is TRBJ2-5, the V gene TRBV18; D call uncertain. CDR1 and CDR2 (germline): KGHSH, LQKENI. V was shortened by 6 bases and J by 5 bases, with 10 bases between the two germline ends. The CDR3 runs 12 residues.